The clone carrying this TCR beta chain occurred a few times. Antigen: not known. Patients with uncontrolled infections, other autoimmune diseases, pregnancy or lactation were excluded. An approximately 9.4 ml volume of fresh peripheral blood provided the PBMCs. These data come from a study of T cells in Graves' hyperthyroidism and ophthalmopathy. About the study: Before any treatment, at initial diagnosis, peripheral blood was collected.

Study-wide points: Ophthalmopathy cases were set apart from stable hyperthyroidism by a 13 V-J model.

The CDR3 regions of TCR beta were amplified from RNA transcripts. TCR CDR3 regions were first amplified by RT-PCR with HTBI primers. TCRdb redid the calling of the multiplex PCR reads with MiXCR, one entry per CDR3 protein. The top ten hold more than 6% of the sample, which has nearly 600,000 distinct CDR3 sequences, 12% to 15% seen once. The ends lost 2 bases at V and 4 bases at J; junction bases unmatched: 8. Per germline, CDR1 MNHEY and CDR2 SVGAGI. The CDR3 length is 15 residues. The chain couples TRBV6-5 to TRBJ2-7; 7 bases align to TRBD2. The sample comprised blood. The clonotype comes from a woman between 18 and 30 years old with Graves' ophthalmopathy. The CDR3 DNA sequence: TGTGCCAGCAGTTACCTGCCAGCGGGGAGTTACGAGCAGTACTTC. It is translated as CASSYLPAGSYEQYF.